The sequence of this T cell receptor (beta chain) was determined in a study of OX40 agonist ivuxolimab in advanced cancers. Study at large: Previous treatment with anti-PD-1, anti-PD-L1 or anti-CTLA-4 therapy was allowed; 40% had received some.

V shed 0 bases and J shed 0 bases, with 14 bases lying between them. The germline CDR1 and CDR2 sequences are SGHDN and FVKESK. This CDR3 has 17 residues. TCRdb keeps only in-frame clones here, not all; method: immunoSEQ multiplex PCR. The table has around 40,000 clones, around 88% seen once. V usage is TRBV14 and J usage is TRBJ1-1; no reliable D call. Sample: CD4+ or CD8+ T cells sorted from blood, taken in a trial of the OX40 agonist ivuxolimab. The TCR sequence derives from an adult with an advanced solid tumor such as melanoma, head and neck, liver or kidney cancer. The CDR3, as DNA: TGTGCCAGCAGCCAAGATCTGTTCGGACGGATGAACACTGAAGCTTTCTTT. Encoded protein: CASSQDLFGRMNTEAFF. The variable domain in full, with the rest retrieved from reference TRBV14 and TRBJ1-1, is EAGVTQFPSHSVIEKGQTVTLRCDPISGHDNLYWYRRVMGKEIKFLLHFVKESKQDESGMPNNRFLAERTGGTYSTLKVQPAELEDSGVYFCASSQDLFGRMNTEAFFGQGTRLTVV.